The 20 T cell receptor beta chains given below trace back to one sample, sequenced in a study of PD-1 blockade in classical Hodgkin lymphoma. Each patient experienced a relapse that followed autologous stem cell transplantation, and brentuximab vedotin exposure varied. Sequencing was performed with immunoSEQ multiplex PCR; in TCRdb, only in-frame clones are kept and a portion is missing. This repertoire shows more than 90,000 clones, 75% to 85% found once; its top ten account for 15% to 20%. The input for sequencing was peripheral blood mononuclear cells (PBMCs), taken before the second cycle of nivolumab. The receptors here all came from a human donor with classical Hodgkin lymphoma.

The chain combines TRBV30 with TRBJ2-3; D is uncertain. Trimming removed 0 bases at V and 9 bases at J, with 10 bases between. This CDR3 is built from 12 residues. Per germline, CDR1 GTSNPN and CDR2 SVGIG (reference sequence). The CDR3 nucleotides are TGTGCCTGGAGTGTAATCCCAGGAACGCAGTATTTT. Translated: CAWSVIPGTQYF.

J is TRBJ1-6 and V is TRBV25-1; D remains unclear. This CDR3 comprises 12 residues. Per germline, CDR1 MGHDK and CDR2 SYGVNS. Between the trimmed V and J ends, which lost 8 bases and 10 bases, there was a span of 12 bases. The CDR3 DNA follows: TGTGCCAGCGCCGTTGTCGGGTCACCCCTCCACTTT. Translation: CASAVVGSPLHF.

The chain recombines TRBV19 with TRBJ2-1; D unclear. Germline-derived CDR1 and CDR2 are LNHDA and SQIVND (reference sequence). The CDR3 extends over 12 amino acids. V lost 5 bases to trimming and J lost 3 bases, with 5 bases between them. The CDR3 reads CASSLHYNEQFF. CDR3 bases: TGTGCCAGTAGTCTCCACTACAATGAGCAGTTCTTC. Complete variable domain (other parts from reference TRBV19 and TRBJ2-1): DGGITQSPKYLFRKEGQNVTLSCEQNLNHDAMYWYRQDPGQGLRLIYYSQIVNDFQKGDIAEGYSVSREKKESFPLTVTSAQKNPTAFYLCASSLHYNEQFFGPGTRLTVL.

Only a few counts were recorded for this clone. The V and J genes are TRBV9 and TRBJ1-4; TRBD1 matches 9 bases. This CDR3 has 16 amino acids. V lost 4 bases, J lost 6 bases, and 10 bases stayed unmatched. Germline CDR1 is SGDLS and CDR2 is YYNGEE. For the CDR3, the DNA is TGTGCCAGCAGCCATCCCCGACAGGGGGGTGATGAAAAACTGTTTTTT. Translated, it gives CASSHPRQGGDEKLFF.

The genes are TRBV28 and TRBJ2-7; 8 bases match TRBD2. Germline CDR1 reads MDHEN; CDR2 reads SYDVKM. The CDR3 sequence is 16 residues long. Trimming at V came to 7 bases and at J to 1 base, leaving 12 bases not matched to a gene. The CDR3 here is CASKPAGAIPSYEQYF. The DNA of the CDR3 is TGTGCCAGCAAGCCAGCGGGAGCGATCCCATCCTACGAGCAGTACTTC.

This clone was counted a single time. The V and J genes are TRBV11-2 and TRBJ1-1; no clear D gene. Trimming took off 4 bases at V and 11 bases at J, with 17 bases between the two ends. Germline CDR1 and CDR2: SGHAT and FQNNGV. The CDR3 has 13 residues. The DNA for the CDR3 is TGTGCCAGCAGCTCTACACTACTCGGTGGGGCTTTCTTT. Its translation: CASSSTLLGGAFF.

The rearrangement joins TRBV4-3 to TRBJ1-3, with no clear D. This CDR3 spans 16 amino acids. V was shortened by 0 bases and J by 2 bases, with 11 bases between the two germline ends. Germline loops: CDR1 LGHNA, CDR2 YSLEER. The CDR3 DNA reads as TGCGCCAGCAGCCAAGAGGTTGGAGGGCCTGGAAACACCATATATTTT. It codes for CASSQEVGGPGNTIYF.

This clone was detected once. The chain combines TRBV9 with TRBJ2-2, with 7 bases fitting TRBD2. Germline CDR1 SGDLS, CDR2 YYNGEE. CDR3 length: 16 residues. V gave up 3 bases and J gave up 0 bases; unmatched junction bases: 5. The CDR3 is CASSGGGASNTGELFF. CDR3 nucleotide sequence: TGTGCCAGCAGCGGGGGAGGGGCTTCGAACACCGGGGAGCTGTTTTTT.

The rearrangement links TRBV2 to TRBJ2-7; TRBD1 agrees at 7 bases. The CDR3 runs to 14 residues. CDR1 is SNHLY, CDR2 FYNNEI, per germline. After removal of 6 bases from V and 4 bases from J, the junction contained 9 bases not matched to a gene. The CDR3 nucleotides are TGTGCCAGCAGAACCGGGACAGCAGGTTACGAGCAGTACTTC. As protein: CASRTGTAGYEQYF.

V gene TRBV5-1 combines with J gene TRBJ2-3, with a weak D call TRBD2 (5 bases). Per germline, CDR1 SGHRS and CDR2 YFSETQ. V was shortened by 0 bases and J by 2 bases, with 13 bases between the two germline ends. There are 16 residues in the CDR3. CDR3: CASSLEYRLLTDTQYF. The CDR3 DNA reads as TGCGCCAGCAGCTTGGAATATAGACTACTCACAGATACGCAGTATTTT.

The rearrangement uses TRBV28 and TRBJ2-5; unclear D gene. Germline CDR1 reads MDHEN; CDR2 reads SYDVKM. The CDR3 totals 12 residues. Trimming pared 5 bases from V and 5 bases from J, leaving 9 bases between. CDR3 in amino acids: CASSSTQETQYF. Written as DNA, the CDR3 is TGTGCCAGCAGTAGTACTCAGGAGACCCAGTACTTC.

This chain connects TRBV27 to TRBJ2-1; 7 nucleotides agree with TRBD2. With 5 bases clipped from V and 8 bases from J, the junction kept 15 bases outside the gene matches. This CDR3 spans 16 amino acids. The V gene's germline CDR1 is MNHEY and CDR2 SMNVEV (reference sequence). CDR3 sequence reads: CASSPLAAGESDEQFF. CDR3 coding DNA: TGTGCCAGCAGTCCGCTAGCGGCGGGAGAGTCGGATGAGCAGTTCTTC.

The chain combines TRBV5-8 with TRBJ2-7, with 9 nucleotides matching TRBD1. There are 15 residues in the CDR3. With V trimmed by 2 bases and J by 2 bases, 5 bases remained unmatched. Looked up from germline, CDR1 is SGHTS and CDR2 is YDEGEE. CDR3: CASSLVGTGPYEQYF. The CDR3 DNA follows: TGTGCCAGCAGCTTAGTAGGGACAGGGCCCTACGAGCAGTACTTC.

V is TRBV6-6 and J is TRBJ2-7; no clear D gene. Germline CDR1 reads MNHNY; CDR2 reads SVGAGI (reference sequence). Trimming took off 0 bases at V and 3 bases at J, with 9 bases between the two ends. The CDR3 contains 14 residues. The DNA of the CDR3 is TGTGCCAGCAGTTACTCGTTGGGGTTCTACGAGCAGTACTTC. Translation gives CASSYSLGFYEQYF.

The chain is built from TRBV9 and TRBJ2-3, with 9 bases identical to TRBD2. CDR1 SGDLS and CDR2 YYNGEE come from the germline V gene. V lost 0 bases, J lost 6 bases, and 11 bases stayed unmatched. The CDR3 runs to 17 residues. CDR3 residues: CASSVAASGTAQDTQYF. The CDR3 bases are TGTGCCAGCAGCGTAGCAGCTAGCGGGACTGCACAGGATACGCAGTATTTT.

The J gene is TRBJ2-5, the V gene TRBV10-3, with D uncertain. V gave up 8 bases and J gave up 5 bases, with 15 bases separating them. Germline CDR1 is ENHRY and CDR2 is SYGVKD. The CDR3 contains 13 residues. The CDR3 loop is CAILAVAGETQYF. The CDR3 DNA is TGTGCCATCCTGGCAGTAGCTGGGGAGACCCAGTACTTC.

This CDR3 reads CASRTGRQPYGYTF. The CDR3 nucleotides are TGTGCCAGCAGGACTGGACGTCAACCGTATGGCTACACCTTC. J is TRBJ1-2 and V is TRBV6-6; no clear D gene. The V gene's germline CDR1 is MNHNY and CDR2 SVGAGI (reference sequence). With 6 bases removed from V and 5 bases from J, the gap between germline ends came to 16 bases. The CDR3 is 14 residues long.

The V and J genes are TRBV9 and TRBJ2-3; D possibly uses TRBD1 or TRBD2 (5 bases each). Germline V gene sequence: CDR1 SGDLS, CDR2 YYNGEE. The V and J ends lost 0 bases and 4 bases respectively, with 12 bases between them. CDR3 length: 15 amino acids. CDR3 protein: CASSVEGESADTQYF. The CDR3 DNA reads TGTGCCAGCAGCGTAGAAGGGGAGTCGGCAGATACGCAGTATTTT.

The gene calls are TRBV19 and TRBJ1-3; D may be TRBD1 (6 bases). Between the trimmed V and J ends, which lost 5 bases and 0 bases, there was a span of 17 bases. Germline V CDR1 and CDR2: LNHDA, SQIVND (reference sequence). This CDR3 contains 17 residues. CDR3 DNA sequence: TGTGCCAGTAGTCTCCTCCGGACAGAGATCTCTGGAAACACCATATATTTT. Its protein is CASSLLRTEISGNTIYF.

V gene TRBV5-4 combines with J gene TRBJ2-2; the match to TRBD1 covers 11 bases. CDR3 length: 15 amino acids. The germline gives CDR1 SGHNT, CDR2 YYREEE (reference sequence). The J segment lost 6 bases and the V segment lost 2 bases, leaving 3 bases of the junction unmatched. CDR3 sequence: CASSFGGQGAGELFF. The CDR3 DNA is TGTGCCAGCAGCTTTGGGGGACAGGGGGCCGGGGAGCTGTTTTTT.